This TCR beta chain appears in the sequencing data of a study of response to subunit inactivated influenza vaccine. Germline loops: CDR1 SGHTA, CDR2 FQGNSA. The CDR3 contains 15 residues. V lost 3 bases to trimming and J lost 1 base, with 12 bases between them. TCRdb re-analysed the RT-PCR reads in MiXCR, keeping a single row per CDR3 protein. The sample shows 600,000 to 850,000 distinct CDR3 sequences, approximately 15% of them seen only once. On this clonotype itself: Its target is unknown.

Study-level results: It was suggested by the authors that few new T cells are recruited by each seasonal influenza vaccination.

This chain uses TRBV7-2 with TRBJ1-1; D is ambiguous. The specimen was PBMCs from blood, collected around two weeks before vaccination. This receptor was obtained from a man in his fifties who received an inactivated influenza vaccine. The DNA of the CDR3 is TGTGCCAGCAGCTTGGTCCCGTCTAGGAACACTGAAGCTTTCTTT. Protein: CASSLVPSRNTEAFF.